A selection of T cell receptor beta chains follows, all from one sample in a study of blood T cell repertoires in COVID-19. Method: immunoSEQ multiplex PCR; TCRdb's copy keeps in-frame clones and lacks some. The sample contains about 150,000 clones, under 90% of which appear only once. Sequencing was carried out using PBMCs or T cells enriched from blood (not recorded which). The receptors were gathered from a man aged 45-65 years who had recovered from COVID-19. CDR3s include the opening cysteine and the closing phenylalanine or tryptophan. Each record gives: CDR3 protein, CDR3 DNA, D gene, J gene, clone size, V gene. The D gene is left open where the match is weak. The size of a clone is reported for some rows only, either as once, few or many, or as a class for expanded clones.

cdr3_aa: CASSLGSDGNTIYF
cdr3_nt: TGCGCCAGCAGCTTGGGATCAGATGGAAACACCATATATTTT
d_call: NA
j_call: TRBJ1-3
clone_size: NA
v_call: TRBV5-1

cdr3_aa: CASSLSGTSGGGEQFF
cdr3_nt: TGTGCCAGCAGCTTGAGTGGGACTAGCGGGGGTGGTGAGCAGTTCTTC
d_call: TRBD2
j_call: TRBJ2-1
clone_size: NA
v_call: TRBV7-7

cdr3_aa: CASSLRGTGLNYGYTF
cdr3_nt: TGTGCCAGCAGCTTAAGGGGGACAGGTCTTAACTATGGCTACACCTTC
d_call: TRBD1
j_call: TRBJ1-2
clone_size: few
v_call: TRBV7-8

cdr3_aa: CASSLAGGAYEQYF
cdr3_nt: TGTGCCAGCAGCTTAGCGGGCGGGGCTTACGAGCAGTACTTC
d_call: NA
j_call: TRBJ2-7
clone_size: NA
v_call: TRBV11-2

cdr3_aa: CASSRDIGSGYTF
cdr3_nt: TGTGCCAGCAGTCGGGACATTGGTAGCGGCTACACCTTC
d_call: NA
j_call: TRBJ1-2
clone_size: NA
v_call: TRBV12-3/TRBV12-4

cdr3_aa: CASRDPGGTQYF
cdr3_nt: TGTGCCAGCAGGGACCCCGGGGGGACCCAGTACTTC
d_call: NA
j_call: TRBJ2-5
clone_size: NA
v_call: TRBV6-5

cdr3_aa: CASRSTIAGGNNEQFF
cdr3_nt: TGCGCCAGCAGATCCACCATAGCGGGGGGAAACAATGAGCAGTTCTTC
d_call: TRBD2
j_call: TRBJ2-1
clone_size: NA
v_call: TRBV5-1

cdr3_aa: CASSPGRGNTEAFF
cdr3_nt: TGTGCCAGCTCACCAGGGAGGGGGAACACTGAAGCTTTCTTT
d_call: NA
j_call: TRBJ1-1
clone_size: NA
v_call: TRBV18

cdr3_aa: CASSLNRGEAFF
cdr3_nt: TGTGCCAGCTCACTCAACAGGGGGGAAGCTTTCTTT
d_call: TRBD1
j_call: TRBJ1-1
clone_size: NA
v_call: TRBV18

cdr3_aa: CASSPQRGGSSYEQYF
cdr3_nt: TGTGCCAGCAGCCCTCAGCGGGGGGGCTCCTCCTACGAGCAGTACTTC
d_call: TRBD2
j_call: TRBJ2-7
clone_size: NA
v_call: TRBV7-2

cdr3_aa: CASSDPGQPYEQYF
cdr3_nt: TGTGCCAGCAGTGACCCGGGACAGCCCTACGAGCAGTACTTC
d_call: TRBD1
j_call: TRBJ2-7
clone_size: NA
v_call: TRBV25-1

cdr3_aa: CASSLDPQGAQQFF
cdr3_nt: TGTGCCAGCAGCTTAGATCCGCAGGGGGCTCAGCAGTTCTTC
d_call: TRBD1
j_call: TRBJ2-1
clone_size: many
v_call: TRBV11-3

cdr3_aa: CASSSYLGRDEQYF
cdr3_nt: TGTGCCAGCAGCTCCTACCTCGGGCGGGACGAGCAGTACTTC
d_call: NA
j_call: TRBJ2-7
clone_size: NA
v_call: TRBV7-2

cdr3_aa: CAISGGGPAPEAFF
cdr3_nt: TGTGCCATCAGTGGGGGGGGACCTGCCCCTGAAGCTTTCTTT
d_call: NA
j_call: TRBJ1-1
clone_size: few
v_call: TRBV10-3

cdr3_aa: CASTGTISNEQFF
cdr3_nt: TGTGCCAGCACCGGGACTATAAGCAATGAGCAGTTCTTC
d_call: TRBD2
j_call: TRBJ2-1
clone_size: NA
v_call: TRBV5-4

cdr3_aa: CASSEVLAGGTYEQYF
cdr3_nt: TGTGCCAGCAGTGAGGTGCTAGCGGGGGGTACCTACGAGCAGTACTTC
d_call: TRBD2
j_call: TRBJ2-7
clone_size: NA
v_call: TRBV2

cdr3_aa: CAWSEGLGYNSPLHF
cdr3_nt: TGTGCCTGGAGTGAGGGACTGGGATATAATTCACCCCTCCACTTT
d_call: NA
j_call: TRBJ1-6
clone_size: NA
v_call: TRBV30

cdr3_aa: CASRHTGGSTNEQFF
cdr3_nt: TGTGCCAGCAGACACACGGGGGGATCTACCAATGAGCAGTTCTTC
d_call: TRBD2
j_call: TRBJ2-1
clone_size: once
v_call: TRBV11-3

cdr3_aa: CASSEGGQGTYEQYF
cdr3_nt: TGTGCCAGCAGCGAGGGCGGACAGGGGACCTACGAGCAGTACTTC
d_call: TRBD1
j_call: TRBJ2-7
clone_size: few
v_call: TRBV9

cdr3_aa: CASSYGQNYGYTF
cdr3_nt: TGTGCCAGCAGTTACGGTCAGAACTATGGCTACACCTTC
d_call: NA
j_call: TRBJ1-2
clone_size: NA
v_call: TRBV6-5

cdr3_aa: CASSPGGGRPQHF
cdr3_nt: TGCGCCAGCAGCCCAGGCGGGGGACGGCCCCAGCATTTT
d_call: NA
j_call: TRBJ1-5
clone_size: NA
v_call: TRBV4-1

cdr3_aa: CAWTTGGLTEAFF
cdr3_nt: TGTGCCTGGACGACGGGGGGCCTTACTGAAGCTTTCTTT
d_call: NA
j_call: TRBJ1-1
clone_size: NA
v_call: TRBV30

cdr3_aa: CASSLPGVFGYGYTF
cdr3_nt: TGTGCCAGTAGTCTACCAGGGGTTTTTGGATATGGCTACACCTTC
d_call: NA
j_call: TRBJ1-2
clone_size: NA
v_call: TRBV19

cdr3_aa: CSVEVTEYNEQFF
cdr3_nt: TGCAGCGTTGAGGTTACAGAATACAATGAGCAGTTCTTC
d_call: NA
j_call: TRBJ2-1
clone_size: NA
v_call: TRBV29-1

cdr3_aa: CASSYRDRGEKLFF
cdr3_nt: TGTGCCAGCAGTTACCGGGACAGGGGGGAAAAACTGTTTTTT
d_call: TRBD1
j_call: TRBJ1-4
clone_size: once
v_call: TRBV6-5

cdr3_aa: CASSPGALNYGYTF
cdr3_nt: TGTGCCAGCTCACCGGGGGCCCTTAACTATGGCTACACCTTC
d_call: NA
j_call: TRBJ1-2
clone_size: NA
v_call: TRBV18

cdr3_aa: CATSIGAGDYGYTF
cdr3_nt: TGTGCCACCAGCATTGGGGCCGGAGATTATGGCTACACCTTC
d_call: NA
j_call: TRBJ1-2
clone_size: NA
v_call: TRBV15

cdr3_aa: CASRRTGDGDYEQYF
cdr3_nt: TGTGCCAGCAGGCGTACAGGGGACGGGGACTACGAGCAGTACTTC
d_call: TRBD1
j_call: TRBJ2-7
clone_size: NA
v_call: TRBV7-9

cdr3_aa: CASSITENYGYTF
cdr3_nt: TGTGCCAGTAGTATAACAGAAAACTATGGCTACACCTTC
d_call: NA
j_call: TRBJ1-2
clone_size: NA
v_call: TRBV19

cdr3_aa: CASSTPPGLKNYGYTF
cdr3_nt: TGTGCCAGTAGCACGCCCCCGGGACTAAAGAACTATGGCTACACCTTC
d_call: NA
j_call: TRBJ1-2
clone_size: NA
v_call: TRBV19

cdr3_aa: CASSAGTEAYEQYF
cdr3_nt: TGTGCCAGCAGCGCCGGGACAGAGGCGTACGAGCAGTACTTC
d_call: TRBD1
j_call: TRBJ2-7
clone_size: NA
v_call: TRBV6-2/TRBV6-3

cdr3_aa: CASSRGTDTQYF
cdr3_nt: TGTGCCAGCAGCCGGGGCACAGATACGCAGTATTTT
d_call: NA
j_call: TRBJ2-3
clone_size: NA
v_call: TRBV7-9

cdr3_aa: CASSHRAPSYNSPLHF
cdr3_nt: TGTGCCAGCAGCCACAGGGCCCCTTCCTATAATTCACCCCTCCACTTT
d_call: NA
j_call: TRBJ1-6
clone_size: NA
v_call: TRBV2

cdr3_aa: CASSKGQGMTYEQYF
cdr3_nt: TGTGCCAGCAGCAAGGGACAGGGGATGACCTACGAGCAGTACTTC
d_call: TRBD1
j_call: TRBJ2-7
clone_size: NA
v_call: TRBV13

cdr3_aa: CASSEPGQANYGYTF
cdr3_nt: TGTGCCAGTAGTGAACCTGGACAGGCAAACTATGGCTACACCTTC
d_call: TRBD1
j_call: TRBJ1-2
clone_size: NA
v_call: TRBV19